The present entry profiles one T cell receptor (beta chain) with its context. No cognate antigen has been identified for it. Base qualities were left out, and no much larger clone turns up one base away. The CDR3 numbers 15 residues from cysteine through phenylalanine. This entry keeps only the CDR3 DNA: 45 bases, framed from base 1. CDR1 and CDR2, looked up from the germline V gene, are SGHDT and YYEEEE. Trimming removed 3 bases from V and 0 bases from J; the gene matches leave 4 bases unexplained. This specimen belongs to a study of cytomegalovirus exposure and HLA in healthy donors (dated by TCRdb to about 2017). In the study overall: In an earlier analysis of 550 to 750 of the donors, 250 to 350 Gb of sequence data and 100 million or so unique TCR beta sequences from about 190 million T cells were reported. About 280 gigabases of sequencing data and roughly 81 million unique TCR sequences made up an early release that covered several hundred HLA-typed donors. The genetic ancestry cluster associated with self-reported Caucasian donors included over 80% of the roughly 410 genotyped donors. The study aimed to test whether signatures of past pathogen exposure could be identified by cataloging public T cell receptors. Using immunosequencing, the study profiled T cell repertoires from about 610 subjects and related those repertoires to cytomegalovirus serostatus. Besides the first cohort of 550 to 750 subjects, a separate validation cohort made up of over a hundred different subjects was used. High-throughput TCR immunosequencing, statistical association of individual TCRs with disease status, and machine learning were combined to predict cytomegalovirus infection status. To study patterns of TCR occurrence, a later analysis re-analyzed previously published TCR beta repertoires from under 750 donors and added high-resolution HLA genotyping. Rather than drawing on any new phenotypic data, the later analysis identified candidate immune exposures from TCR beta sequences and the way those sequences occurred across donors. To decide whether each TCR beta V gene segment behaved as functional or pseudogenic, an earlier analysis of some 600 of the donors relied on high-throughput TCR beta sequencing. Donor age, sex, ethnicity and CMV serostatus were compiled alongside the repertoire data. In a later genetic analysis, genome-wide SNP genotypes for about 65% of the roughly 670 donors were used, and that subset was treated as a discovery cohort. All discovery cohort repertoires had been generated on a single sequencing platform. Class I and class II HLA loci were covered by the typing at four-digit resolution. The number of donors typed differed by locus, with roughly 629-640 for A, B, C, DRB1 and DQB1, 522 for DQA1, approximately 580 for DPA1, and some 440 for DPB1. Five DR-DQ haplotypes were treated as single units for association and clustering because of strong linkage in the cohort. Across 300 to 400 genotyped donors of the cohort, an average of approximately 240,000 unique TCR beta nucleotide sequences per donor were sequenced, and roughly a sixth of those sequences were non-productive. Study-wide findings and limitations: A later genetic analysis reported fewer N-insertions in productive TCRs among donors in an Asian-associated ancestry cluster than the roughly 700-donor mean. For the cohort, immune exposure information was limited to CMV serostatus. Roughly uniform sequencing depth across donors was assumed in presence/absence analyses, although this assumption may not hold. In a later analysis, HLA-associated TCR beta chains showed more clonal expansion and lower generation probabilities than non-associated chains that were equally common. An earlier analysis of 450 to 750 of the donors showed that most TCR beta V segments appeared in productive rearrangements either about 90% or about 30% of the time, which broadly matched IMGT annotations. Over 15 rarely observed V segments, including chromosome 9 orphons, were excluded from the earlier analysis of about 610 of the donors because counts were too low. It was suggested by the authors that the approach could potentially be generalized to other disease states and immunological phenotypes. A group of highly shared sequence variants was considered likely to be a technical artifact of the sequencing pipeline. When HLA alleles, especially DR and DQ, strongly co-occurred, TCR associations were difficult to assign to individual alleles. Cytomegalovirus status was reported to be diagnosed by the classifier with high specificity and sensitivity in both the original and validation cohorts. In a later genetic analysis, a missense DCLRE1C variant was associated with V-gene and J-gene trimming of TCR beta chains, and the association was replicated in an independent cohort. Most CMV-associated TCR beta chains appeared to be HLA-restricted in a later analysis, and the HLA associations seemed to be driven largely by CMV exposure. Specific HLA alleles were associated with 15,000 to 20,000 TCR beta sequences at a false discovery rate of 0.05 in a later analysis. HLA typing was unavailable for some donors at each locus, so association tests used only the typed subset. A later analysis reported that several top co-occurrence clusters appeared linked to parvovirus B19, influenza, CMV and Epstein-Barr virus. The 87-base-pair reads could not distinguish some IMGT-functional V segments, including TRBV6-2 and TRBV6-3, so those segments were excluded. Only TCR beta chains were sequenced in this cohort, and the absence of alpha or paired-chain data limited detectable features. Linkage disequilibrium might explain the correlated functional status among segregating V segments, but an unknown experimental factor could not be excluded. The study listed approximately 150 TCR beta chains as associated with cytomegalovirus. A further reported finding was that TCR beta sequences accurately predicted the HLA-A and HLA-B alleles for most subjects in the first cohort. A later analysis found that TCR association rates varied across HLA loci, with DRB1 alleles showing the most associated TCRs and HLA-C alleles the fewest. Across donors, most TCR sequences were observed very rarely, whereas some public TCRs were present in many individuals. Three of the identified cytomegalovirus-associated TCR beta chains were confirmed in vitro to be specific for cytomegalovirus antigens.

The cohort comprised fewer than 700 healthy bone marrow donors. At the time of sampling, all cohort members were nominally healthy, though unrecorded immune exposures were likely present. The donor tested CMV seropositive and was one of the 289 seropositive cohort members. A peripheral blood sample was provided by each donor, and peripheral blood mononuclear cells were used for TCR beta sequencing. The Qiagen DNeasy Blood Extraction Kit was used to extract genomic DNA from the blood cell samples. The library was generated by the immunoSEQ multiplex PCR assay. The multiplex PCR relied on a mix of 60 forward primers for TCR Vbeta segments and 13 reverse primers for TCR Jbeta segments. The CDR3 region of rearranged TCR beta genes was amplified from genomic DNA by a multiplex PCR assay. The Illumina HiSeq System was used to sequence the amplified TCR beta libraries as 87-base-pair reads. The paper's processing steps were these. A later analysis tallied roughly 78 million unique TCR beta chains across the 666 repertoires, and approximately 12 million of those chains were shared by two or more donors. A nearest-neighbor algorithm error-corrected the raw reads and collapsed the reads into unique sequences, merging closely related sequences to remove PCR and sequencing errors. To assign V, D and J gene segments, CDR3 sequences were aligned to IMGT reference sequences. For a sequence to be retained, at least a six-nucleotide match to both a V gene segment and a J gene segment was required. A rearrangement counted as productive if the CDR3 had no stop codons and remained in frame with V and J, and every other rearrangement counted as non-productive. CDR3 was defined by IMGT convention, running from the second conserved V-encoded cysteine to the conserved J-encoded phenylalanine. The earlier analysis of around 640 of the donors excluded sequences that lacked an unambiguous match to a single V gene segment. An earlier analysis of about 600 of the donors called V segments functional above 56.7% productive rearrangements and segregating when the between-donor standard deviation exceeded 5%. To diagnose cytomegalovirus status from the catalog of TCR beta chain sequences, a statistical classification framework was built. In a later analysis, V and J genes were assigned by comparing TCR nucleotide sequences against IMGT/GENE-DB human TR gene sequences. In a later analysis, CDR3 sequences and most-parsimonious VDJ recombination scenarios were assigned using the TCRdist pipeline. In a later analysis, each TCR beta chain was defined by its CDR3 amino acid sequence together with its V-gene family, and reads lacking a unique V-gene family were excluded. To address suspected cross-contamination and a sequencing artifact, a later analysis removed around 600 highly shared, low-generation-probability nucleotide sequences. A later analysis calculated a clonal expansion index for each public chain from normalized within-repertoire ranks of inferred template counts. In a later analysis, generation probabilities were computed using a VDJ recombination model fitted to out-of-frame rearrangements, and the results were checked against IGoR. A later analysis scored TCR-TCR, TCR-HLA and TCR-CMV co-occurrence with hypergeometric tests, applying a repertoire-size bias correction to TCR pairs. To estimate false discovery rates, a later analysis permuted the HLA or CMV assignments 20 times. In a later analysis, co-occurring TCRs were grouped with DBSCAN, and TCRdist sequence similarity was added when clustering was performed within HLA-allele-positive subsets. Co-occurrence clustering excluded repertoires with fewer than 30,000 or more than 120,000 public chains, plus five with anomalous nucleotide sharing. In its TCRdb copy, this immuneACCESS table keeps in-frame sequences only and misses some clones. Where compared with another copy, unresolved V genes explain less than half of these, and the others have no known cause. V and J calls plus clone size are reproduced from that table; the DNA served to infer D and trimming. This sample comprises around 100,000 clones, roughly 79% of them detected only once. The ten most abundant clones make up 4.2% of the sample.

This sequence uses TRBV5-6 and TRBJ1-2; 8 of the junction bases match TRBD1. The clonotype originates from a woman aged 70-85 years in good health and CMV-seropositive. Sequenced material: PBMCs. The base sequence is TGTGCCAGCAGCTGGGACAGGTTAGCTAACTATGGCTACACCTTC. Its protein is CASSWDRLANYGYTF.